The rows below give T cell receptor beta chains drawn from one sample of a study of T cells in Graves' hyperthyroidism and ophthalmopathy. TCRdb re-derived calls from the multiplex PCR reads in MiXCR, one entry per CDR3 protein. The sample contains under 300,000 distinct CDR3 sequences, approximately 15% of which appear only once. The specimen sequenced was blood. These receptors came from a woman in her 40s with Graves' hyperthyroidism that later progressed to Graves' ophthalmopathy. Both conserved end residues are trimmed from each CDR3. Each record gives: clone size, V gene, J gene, CDR3 protein. Expanded clones get a size class; other rows say once, few or many, or leave the size out.

>few|TRBV10-1|TRBJ2-7
ASPVASSDYEQY
>.|TRBV20-1|TRBJ2-3
SAHDSGTSTDTQY
>.|TRBV9|TRBJ2-7
TSSVAGGGYEQY
>.|TRBV7-2|TRBJ2-2
ASSSRPSGSTGELF
>many|TRBV4-1|TRBJ2-3
ASSQRTGNVSDTQY
>many|TRBV27|TRBJ2-1
ASSVVGPGLAGDEQF
>many|TRBV10-3|TRBJ2-7
ASRGDTTYEQY
>many|TRBV7-9|TRBJ2-1
ASSTPDGDVFSEQF
>many|TRBV6-1|TRBJ1-5
ASSYRVIGNQPQH
>many|TRBV7-6|TRBJ2-2
ASSASIGLAGTGELF
>many|TRBV27|TRBJ2-7
ASSWGPGTRTIEQY
>.|TRBV4-2|TRBJ2-7
ASSQNGLDQTWEQY
>many|TRBV5-1|TRBJ1-2
ASSLDPQLNYGYT
>many|TRBV10-2|TRBJ1-6
ASSELQHNSPLH
>many|TRBV11-2|TRBJ2-2
ASRPASNTGELF
>many|TRBV30|TRBJ2-7
AWTPGWTSGRPTYEQY
>many|TRBV27|TRBJ1-2
ASSFGQAYGYT
>many|TRBV29-1|TRBJ1-1
SALATAGTEAF
>many|TRBV20-1|TRBJ2-1
SARGIGVWRSYNEQF
>.|TRBV6-1|TRBJ2-5
ASRRGTGTQETQY
>many|TRBV2|TRBJ1-5
ASRRGGRNSNQPQH
>many|TRBV28|TRBJ1-1
ASSLRDRINTEAF
>many|TRBV2|TRBJ1-1
ASSEILQGLEAF
>many|TRBV28|TRBJ2-5
ASSRQHVLRFRTQY
>many|TRBV12-3/TRBV12-4|TRBJ1-1
ASGPGVVTEAF
>many|TRBV5-1|TRBJ2-2
ASSLQATNTGELF
>.|TRBV7-9|TRBJ1-2
ASSSRMGLKTYGYT
>many|TRBV28|TRBJ2-7
ASSYPGTPTYEQY
>many|TRBV12-3/TRBV12-4|TRBJ2-3
ASSLRGFAGDGTDTQY
>.|TRBV5-6|TRBJ2-3
ASSSPGQLQNRQY
>many|TRBV4-1|TRBJ1-5
ASSQGKGGISNQPQH
>.|TRBV3-1|TRBJ2-7
ASSPRQTGYYEQY
>many|TRBV20-1|TRBJ1-4
SAPRQTNEKLF
>few|TRBV28|TRBJ2-4
ASSLMGEPKNIQY